Below, one T cell receptor (beta chain) is given with its context. The data are from a study of cytotoxic CD8 clonotypes in ibrutinib-treated CLL. Study overall: On average, fewer than 95,000 productive rearrangements and around 260,000 productive templates per sample.

TCR beta libraries used around 2.2 micrograms of DNA from cryopreserved PBMCs. Sequencing was performed with immunoSEQ multiplex PCR; in TCRdb, only in-frame clones are kept and a portion is missing. The table has 150,000 or so clones, roughly 90% seen once; the top ten hold around 3%. The sequencing here drew on PBMCs, taken at disease progression, from a patient treated with ibrutinib. This sequence was found in a human donor with chronic lymphocytic leukemia.

CDR3 DNA sequence: TGTGCCAGCAGGGGGGTTGGGGAATTTTACAATGAGCAGTTCTTC. Protein product: CASRGVGEFYNEQFF. The chain has TRBV25-1 and TRBJ2-1, with D perhaps assigned TRBD1 or TRBD2 (5 bases each). The CDR3 sequence is 15 residues long. Germline V gene lookup returns CDR1 MGHDK and CDR2 SYGVNS. Trimming took 6 bases from V and 4 from J, leaving 16 bases between them.